The TCR beta chain described here comes from a study of vaccination and CD4 T cells after COVID-19. The trim removed 4 bases at V and 6 bases at J, leaving 13 bases unmatched. Germline CDR1 SGHRS, CDR2 YFSETQ. This CDR3 has 15 amino acids. Turning to this clonotype: Antigen specificity is unknown.

An Oncomine TCR Beta short-read assay was used to sequence the DNA from cultured CD4+ T cells. Genomic DNA was isolated from cultured CD4+ T cells. MiXCR was run by TCRdb on the PCR reads, yielding one entry per CDR3 protein. Here the sample spans 12,000 or so distinct CDR3 sequences, roughly 62% being singletons. Indicated treatment: 10-day PBMC culture with coronavirus spike peptide pools or control peptides (ViraFEST assay). Expansion of antigen-specific T cells with peptide pools by ViraFEST preceded sequencing of TCRs. PBMCs were cultured at some 2.1 million per well with roughly 10 IU/ml IL-2 and approximately 10 ug/ml peptide pools.

The chain has TRBV5-1 and TRBJ2-7; TRBD1 agrees at 7 bases. The sample was CD4+ T cells from blood, cultured in vitro. This TCR was recovered from a human donor who had recovered from COVID-19. The CDR3 DNA is TGCGCCAGCAGCCCGGAGCTTACAGGGGAAGGCGAGCAGTACTTC. Translation: CASSPELTGEGEQYF.